This passage covers 19 T cell receptor beta chains from one sample sequenced in a study of Tregs in tolerant kidney transplant recipients. Clones were read by immunoSEQ multiplex PCR, and TCRdb kept only the in-frame ones, dropping some. The sample has fewer than 80,000 clones, roughly nine tenths seen once. The sequences come from CD4+ T cells from blood, collected before the transplant. The receptors were sampled from a human donor who received a combined kidney and bone marrow transplant.

This sequence joins TRBV11-2 and TRBJ2-7; a weak D match, TRBD2 (6 bases). This CDR3 contains 17 residues. V lost 1 base and J lost 2, with 18 bases in between. Germline CDR1 reads SGHAT; CDR2 reads FQNNGV. The CDR3 here is CASSLGPGGTVTYEQYF. The CDR3 bases are TGTGCCAGCAGCTTAGGTCCGGGCGGGACGGTGACCTACGAGCAGTACTTC.

This chain links TRBV28 with TRBJ2-1, with TRBD2 identical over 11 bases. The germline V gene has CDR1 MDHEN and CDR2 SYDVKM. This CDR3 contains 17 residues. J was trimmed by 3 bases and V by 4 bases; bases with no gene match: 8. The DNA for the CDR3 is TGTGCCAGCAGTTCCTATACCGGGACTAGCGGCTACAATGAGCAGTTCTTC. Translating gives CASSSYTGTSGYNEQFF. The full variable domain, completed using reference TRBV28 and TRBJ2-1, is DVKVTQSSRYLVKRTGEKVFLECVQDMDHENMFWYRQDPGLGLRLIYFSYDVKMKEKGDIPEGYSVSREKKERFSLILESASTNQTSMYLCASSSYTGTSGYNEQFFGPGTRLTVL.

This clone was observed a few times. V usage is TRBV5-1 and J usage is TRBJ2-2, with 8 bases matching TRBD1. The CDR3 extends over 15 amino acids. Losses at the gene ends were 2 bases for V and 4 bases for J; bases not matched to a gene: 4. Germline V lookup: CDR1 SGHRS, CDR2 YFSETQ. The CDR3 DNA reads TGCGCCAGCAGCTTTTCGACAGGGGCCACCGGGGAGCTGTTTTTT. Translation: CASSFSTGATGELFF.

This chain's CDR3 is CASRPLPRGSADTQYF. In DNA, the CDR3 is TGTGCCAGCAGACCCCTGCCGAGGGGGAGTGCAGATACGCAGTATTTT. This chain links TRBV27 with TRBJ2-3, with D possibly TRBD1 on 6 matching bases. CDR3 length: 16 amino acids. V lost 6 bases to trimming and J lost 4 bases, with 20 bases between them. The germline gives CDR1 MNHEY, CDR2 SMNVEV (reference sequence).

The J gene is TRBJ2-2, the V gene TRBV6-6, with D perhaps TRBD1 (5 bases). The CDR3 length is 16 residues. The germline V gene encodes CDR1 MNHNY and CDR2 SVGAGI (reference sequence). Trimming removed 2 bases at V and 6 bases at J, with 16 bases between. CDR3 amino acids: CASSYGPQGGSGELFF. CDR3 bases: TGTGCCAGCAGTTACGGGCCGCAGGGTGGATCCGGGGAGCTGTTTTTT.

The rearrangement links TRBV4-1 to TRBJ2-3; the match to TRBD2 covers 7 bases. The CDR3 consists of 17 residues. CDR1 MGHRA and CDR2 YSYEKL come from the germline V gene. The V and J ends lost 3 bases and 4 bases, in that order; junction bases with no gene match: 13. The CDR3 region has the DNA TGCGCCAGCAGCCACCGGACGGGGAGGGAGGGCTCAGATACGCAGTATTTT. It yields the protein CASSHRTGREGSDTQYF.

J is TRBJ2-2 and V is TRBV5-1; D remains unclear. Germline V gene lookup returns CDR1 SGHRS and CDR2 YFSETQ. CDR3 length equals 13 residues. The germline V and J ends were trimmed by 6 bases and 7 bases, with 13 bases remaining between them. The chain's CDR3 is CASTPIVNGELFF. The CDR3 DNA reads TGCGCCAGCACTCCCATAGTGAACGGGGAGCTGTTTTTT.

The chain links TRBV20-1 to TRBJ1-2, with a possible D match to TRBD1 (5 bases). The CDR3 is 11 residues long. Per germline, CDR1 DFQATT and CDR2 SNEGSKA (reference sequence). The ends were cut back, 2 bases at V and 8 bases at J, with 9 bases in the middle. CDR3 region: CSARSGGGYTF. DNA of the CDR3: TGCAGTGCTAGATCGGGGGGGGGCTACACCTTC.

The chain uses TRBV27 and TRBJ2-7; D possibly corresponds to TRBD1 (5 bases). The CDR3 length is 14 residues. With 6 bases removed from V and 3 bases from J, the gap between germline ends came to 15 bases. Germline-derived CDR1 and CDR2 are MNHEY and SMNVEV (reference sequence). DNA for the CDR3: TGTGCCAGCAGAATTTCAGGGCCGAGCTACGAGCAGTACTTC. It yields the protein CASRISGPSYEQYF.

The chain carries TRBV29-1 and TRBJ1-3; 7 bases fit TRBD1. The CDR3 is made up of 13 amino acids. Trimming removed 6 bases from V and 2 bases from J; junction bases left unmatched: 4. Germline loops: CDR1 SQVTM, CDR2 ANQGSEA. The CDR3 is CSVTQGAGNTIYF. The CDR3 DNA reads as TGCAGCGTGACCCAGGGGGCTGGAAACACCATATATTTT.

The chain recombines TRBV18 with TRBJ1-1; 7 bases are a match to TRBD1. Germline trimming cut 3 bases from V and 4 bases from J; bases unmatched to any gene: 11. Germline V lookup: CDR1 KGHSH, CDR2 LQKENI. This CDR3 region has 16 residues. The CDR3: CASSPRDSVRSTEAFF. CDR3 DNA sequence: TGTGCCAGCTCACCCCGGGACAGCGTCCGTAGCACTGAAGCTTTCTTT.

The chain links TRBV18 to TRBJ2-7; TRBD1 matches 8 bases. Germline values: CDR1 KGHSH, CDR2 LQKENI. The CDR3 is made up of 15 amino acids. J was trimmed by 2 bases and V by 0 bases; bases with no gene match: 3. The CDR3 nucleotides are TGTGCCAGCTCACCACCGGGACAGGAACCCTACGAGCAGTACTTC. It yields the protein CASSPPGQEPYEQYF.

The chain couples TRBV5-1 to TRBJ2-7; D unclear. CDR1 is SGHRS and CDR2 is YFSETQ in the germline V gene. The V gene lost 2 bases and the J gene lost 0 bases, with 24 bases spanning the gap. The CDR3 contains 19 residues. The DNA of the CDR3 is TGCGCCAGCAGCTTCAATGGCCCCCAGCGCCCCTATACCTCCTACGAGCAGTACTTC. The encoded protein is CASSFNGPQRPYTSYEQYF.

The chain combines TRBV2 with TRBJ2-3; 8 nucleotides align to TRBD2. The CDR3 loop spans 17 amino acids. The V and J ends lost 2 bases and 3 bases, in that order; junction bases with no gene match: 10. From germline, CDR1 is SNHLY and CDR2 FYNNEI. The CDR3 region has the DNA TGTGCCAGCAGTGAATCAGCGTTCGGGAGGGGGACAGATACGCAGTATTTT. Translation gives CASSESAFGRGTDTQYF.

The rearrangement links TRBV28 to TRBJ1-2; 7 positions match TRBD1. J was trimmed by 2 bases and V by 3 bases; bases with no gene match: 9. The V gene's germline CDR1 is MDHEN and CDR2 SYDVKM. The CDR3 length is 16 residues. The CDR3 DNA reads as TGTGCCAGCAGTTTTGCTCCAGACAGGGACAACTATGGCTACACCTTC. Its translation is CASSFAPDRDNYGYTF.

The gene calls are TRBV5-6 and TRBJ1-5, with D maybe TRBD1 (5 bases). CDR1 is SGHDT and CDR2 is YYEEEE in the germline V gene. The V end was cut by 1 base, the J end by 6 bases, with 14 bases between. The CDR3 has 15 residues. CDR3 loop: CASSLNQGPLQPQHF. The DNA for the CDR3 is TGTGCCAGCAGCTTGAACCAGGGTCCCCTTCAGCCCCAGCATTTT.

CDR3 sequence: CASERLAGGEETQYF. In DNA form, the CDR3 reads TGTGCCAGCGAAAGACTAGCGGGAGGGGAAGAGACCCAGTACTTC. The genes are TRBV6-1 and TRBJ2-5; 14 nucleotides match TRBD2. CDR3 length equals 15 residues. Germline CDR1 is MNHNS and CDR2 is SASEGT. V trimming: 8 bases; J trimming: 3 bases; junction bases outside the gene matches: 5.

The rearrangement links TRBV28 to TRBJ2-1; 13 nucleotides line up with TRBD2. CDR3 length: 15 amino acids. Looked up from germline, CDR1 is MDHEN and CDR2 is SYDVKM. V dropped 4 bases and J dropped 10; count of bases not matched to a gene: 7. The CDR3 here is CASSSPGLAGNEQFF. The CDR3 region has the DNA TGTGCCAGCAGTTCCCCGGGACTAGCGGGAAACGAGCAGTTCTTC.

V usage is TRBV28 and J usage is TRBJ2-7; maybe TRBD2 (5 bases). Germline V gives CDR1 MDHEN, CDR2 SYDVKM. V was clipped by 7 bases and J by 3 bases, with 22 bases between them. The CDR3 consists of 16 residues. The CDR3 loop reads CASTAPAGVSFYEQYF. The CDR3 DNA is TGTGCCAGCACCGCCCCGGCCGGGGTATCCTTCTACGAGCAGTACTTC.